This TCR beta chain is from a study of blood T cell repertoires in COVID-19. The CDR3 length is 14 residues. Germline lookup yields CDR1 SGHTA and CDR2 FQGNSA. V was clipped by 1 base and J by 0 bases, with 5 bases between them. The assay was immunoSEQ multiplex PCR, and TCRdb's table has in-frame clones only and misses some. Of just over 650,000 clones listed, about 87% are singletons. The clonotype originates from a woman between 18 and 29 years old with acute or convalescent COVID-19. The V call is TRBV7-2, the J call TRBJ2-3; TRBD2 is a possible D gene (5 bases). The source material was peripheral blood. CDR3 bases: TGTGCCAGCAGCTTAGGGACTAGCACAGATACGCAGTATTTT. Protein product: CASSLGTSTDTQYF.